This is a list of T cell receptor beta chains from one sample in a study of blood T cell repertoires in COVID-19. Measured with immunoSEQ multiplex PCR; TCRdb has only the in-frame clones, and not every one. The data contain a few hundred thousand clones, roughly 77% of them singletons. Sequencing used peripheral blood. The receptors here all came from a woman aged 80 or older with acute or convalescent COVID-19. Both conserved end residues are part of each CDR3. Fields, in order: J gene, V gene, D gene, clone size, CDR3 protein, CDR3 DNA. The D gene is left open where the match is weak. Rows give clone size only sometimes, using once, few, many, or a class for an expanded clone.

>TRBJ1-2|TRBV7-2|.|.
CASSFGGQFYGYTF
TGTGCCAGCAGCTTCGGTGGGCAGTTCTATGGCTACACCTTC
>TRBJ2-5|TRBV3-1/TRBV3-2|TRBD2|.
CASSLRGGQETQYF
TGTGCCAGCAGCCTACGGGGGGGACAAGAGACCCAGTACTTC
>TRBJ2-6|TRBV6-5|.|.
CASRGIRSGANVLTF
TGTGCCAGCAGGGGCATAAGATCTGGGGCCAACGTCCTGACTTTC
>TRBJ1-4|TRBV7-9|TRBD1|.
CASSDWDSGFNEKLFF
TGTGCCAGCAGCGATTGGGACAGCGGCTTTAATGAAAAACTGTTTTTT
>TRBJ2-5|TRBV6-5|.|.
CASRLGQETQYF
TGTGCCAGTAGACTAGGGCAAGAGACCCAGTACTTC
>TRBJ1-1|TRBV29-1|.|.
CSGGRTEAFF
TGCAGCGGCGGGAGAACTGAAGCTTTCTTT
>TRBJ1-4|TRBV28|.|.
CASSLWRVGEKLFF
TGTGCCAGCAGTTTGTGGAGGGTCGGCGAAAAACTGTTTTTT
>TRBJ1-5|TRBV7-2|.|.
CASSPRRGTENQPQHF
TGTGCCAGCAGCCCCCGGCGGGGGACGGAGAATCAGCCCCAGCATTTT
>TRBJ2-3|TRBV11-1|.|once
CASSPSFTQYF
TGTGCCAGCAGCCCCAGTTTTACGCAGTATTTT
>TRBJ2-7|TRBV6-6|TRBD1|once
CASSYGQGFHEQYF
TGTGCCAGCAGTTATGGACAGGGTTTCCACGAGCAGTACTTC
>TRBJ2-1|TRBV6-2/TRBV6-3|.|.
CASSPNGQGRVSNEQFF
TGTGCCAGCAGCCCTAATGGGCAGGGTCGGGTTTCCAATGAGCAGTTCTTC
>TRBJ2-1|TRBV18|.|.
CASSPGRAGHYNEQFF
TGTGCCAGCTCACCAGGCCGGGCGGGGCATTACAATGAGCAGTTCTTC
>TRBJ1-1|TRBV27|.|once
CASSHGENTEAFF
TGTGCCAGCAGTCACGGGGAGAACACTGAAGCTTTCTTT
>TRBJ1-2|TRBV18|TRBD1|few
CASSQGTDYGYTF
TGTGCCAGCTCACAAGGGACAGACTATGGCTACACCTTC
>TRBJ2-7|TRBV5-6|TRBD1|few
CASSLLRTGSRHEQYF
TGTGCCAGCAGCTTGCTCCGGACAGGGAGTCGTCACGAGCAGTACTTC
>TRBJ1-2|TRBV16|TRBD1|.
CASSQLRTGGYGYTF
TGTGCCAGCAGTCAATTGCGGACAGGGGGCTATGGCTACACCTTC
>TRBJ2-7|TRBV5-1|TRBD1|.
CASSLGQGGSEQYF
TGCGCCAGCAGCTTGGGACAGGGGGGCAGCGAGCAGTACTTC
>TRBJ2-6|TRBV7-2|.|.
CASSLVGASSGANVLTF
TGTGCCAGCAGCTTAGTGGGGGCTTCCTCTGGGGCCAACGTCCTGACTTTC
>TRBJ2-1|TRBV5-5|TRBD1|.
CASTTGTGVNEQFF
TGTGCCAGCACAACCGGGACAGGGGTCAATGAGCAGTTCTTC
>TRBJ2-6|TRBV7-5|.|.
CARSPRGDNSGANVLTF
TGTGCCAGAAGCCCACGGGGGGATAACTCTGGGGCCAACGTCCTGACTTTC
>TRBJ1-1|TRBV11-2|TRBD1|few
CASSQGTGVLTEAFF
TGTGCCAGCAGCCAAGGGACAGGGGTTCTCACTGAAGCTTTCTTT
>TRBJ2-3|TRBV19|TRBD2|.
CASSLLAGGRTDTQYF
TGTGCCAGTAGTCTCCTCGCGGGAGGGCGGACAGATACGCAGTATTTT
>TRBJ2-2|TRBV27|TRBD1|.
CASRPGQGTGELFF
TGTGCCAGCAGGCCGGGACAGGGGACGGGGGAGCTGTTTTTT
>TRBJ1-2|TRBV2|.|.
CASSGHVYGYTF
TGTGCCAGCAGTGGACATGTCTATGGCTACACCTTC
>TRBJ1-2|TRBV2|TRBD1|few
CASSTDRGLGGYTF
TGTGCCAGCAGCACGGACAGGGGCCTGGGTGGCTACACCTTC
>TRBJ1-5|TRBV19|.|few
CASSPSRETPQHF
TGTGCCAGTAGTCCCAGCCGGGAGACGCCCCAGCATTTT
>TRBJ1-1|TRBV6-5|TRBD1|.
CASNTLGQGNTEAFF
TGTGCCAGCAATACCCTGGGACAGGGGAACACTGAAGCTTTCTTT
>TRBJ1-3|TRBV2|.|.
CASSDRVSGNTIYF
TGTGCCAGCAGTGACAGGGTCTCTGGAAACACCATATATTTT
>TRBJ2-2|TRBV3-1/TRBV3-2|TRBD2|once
CASSQVSGGSGELFF
TGTGCCAGCAGCCAAGTTTCGGGAGGTTCCGGGGAGCTGTTTTTT
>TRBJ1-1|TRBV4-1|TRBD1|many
CASSQVVAGGTEAFF
TGCGCCAGCAGCCAAGTTGTTGCAGGGGGTACTGAAGCTTTCTTT
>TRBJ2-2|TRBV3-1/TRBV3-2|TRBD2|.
CASSQPSGTNTGELFF
TGTGCCAGCAGCCAACCTAGCGGAACTAACACCGGGGAGCTGTTTTTT
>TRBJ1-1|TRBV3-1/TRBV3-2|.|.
CATAGGSDEAFF
TGTGCCACCGCGGGGGGGTCGGATGAAGCTTTCTTT
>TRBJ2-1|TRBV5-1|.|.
CASSLREGSYNEQFF
TGCGCCAGCAGCTTGCGGGAAGGCTCCTACAATGAGCAGTTCTTC
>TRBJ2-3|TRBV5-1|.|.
CASLESSTDTQYF
TGCGCCAGCTTAGAATCTAGCACAGATACGCAGTATTTT
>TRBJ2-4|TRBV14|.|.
CASSQGGRAANIQYF
TGTGCCAGCAGCCAAGGGGGCAGGGCTGCAAACATTCAGTACTTC
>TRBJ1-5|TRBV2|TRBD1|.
CASTRQGADQPQHF
TGTGCCAGCACCAGACAGGGGGCCGATCAGCCCCAGCATTTT
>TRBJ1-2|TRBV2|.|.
CASILQDQNYGYTF
TGTGCCAGCATCCTACAGGACCAAAACTATGGCTACACCTTC
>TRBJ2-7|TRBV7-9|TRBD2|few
CASSSGLAGDTYEQYF
TGTGCCAGCAGCTCTGGACTAGCGGGAGACACCTACGAGCAGTACTTC
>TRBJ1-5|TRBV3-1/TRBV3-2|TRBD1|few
CASSQSQGAQPQHF
TGTGCCAGCAGCCAAAGCCAGGGGGCTCAGCCCCAGCATTTT
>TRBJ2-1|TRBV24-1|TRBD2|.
CATSAPSAGASYNEQFF
TGTGCCACCAGTGCGCCCTCAGCGGGAGCCTCCTACAATGAGCAGTTCTTC
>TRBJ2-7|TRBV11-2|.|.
CASSFFRTYEQYF
TGTGCCAGCAGCTTTTTCAGAACCTACGAGCAGTACTTC
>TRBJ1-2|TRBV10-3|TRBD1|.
CAIMSFLGTGNQRYGYTF
TGTGCCATCATGTCTTTTCTCGGGACAGGGAATCAACGCTATGGCTACACCTTC